The 16 T cell receptor beta chains listed next were all sequenced from one sample in a study of blood T cell repertoires in COVID-19. Produced via immunoSEQ multiplex PCR; TCRdb's table is partial and in-frame only. The sample yields fewer than 350,000 clones, about nine tenths seen once. Sequencing was carried out using peripheral blood. These receptors all come from a woman aged 25 to 39 with COVID-19, enrolled during active disease.

The rearrangement links TRBV5-8 to TRBJ2-3; D possibly corresponds to TRBD2 (6 bases). The germline gives CDR1 SGHTS, CDR2 YDEGEE. Trimming removed 1 base at V and 1 base at J, with 16 bases between. CDR3 length equals 17 residues. The CDR3 DNA is TGTGCCAGCAGCTTGAAGAAGGGGACTCCCGGCACAGATACGCAGTATTTT. Encoded protein: CASSLKKGTPGTDTQYF. The entire variable domain, with the rest obtained from reference TRBV5-8 and TRBJ2-3, is as follows: EAGVTQSPTHLIKTRGQQATLRCSPISGHTSVYWYQQALGLGLQFLLWYDEGEERNRGNFPPRFSGRQFPNYSSELNVNALELEDSALYLCASSLKKGTPGTDTQYFGPGTRLTVL.

This clone was detected only once. J is TRBJ2-3 and V is TRBV3-1 (or the pseudogene TRBV3-2); a weak D match, TRBD2 (6 bases). CDR3 length: 15 residues. Trimming removed 0 bases from V and 5 bases from J, with 12 bases in between. Looked up from germline, CDR1 is LGHDT and CDR2 is YNNKEL (reference sequence). This CDR3 reads CASSQDLGSGDTQYF. DNA of the CDR3: TGTGCCAGCAGCCAAGATCTCGGTAGCGGAGATACGCAGTATTTT.

The V gene is TRBV4-1, the J gene TRBJ1-4; TRBD1 is a possible D gene (5 bases). Between the trimmed V and J ends, which lost 0 bases and 3 bases, there was a span of 14 bases. CDR3 length: 17 amino acids. CDR1 is MGHRA, CDR2 YSYEKL, per germline. This chain's CDR3 is CASSQEGLRGSNEKLFF. The CDR3 nucleotides are TGCGCCAGCAGCCAAGAGGGCTTAAGGGGATCTAATGAAAAACTGTTTTTT.

The CDR3 sequence is CASRTGDGAFF. CDR3 DNA: TGTGCCAGCAGAACGGGGGACGGAGCTTTCTTT. The chain links TRBV6-5 to TRBJ1-1, with D possibly TRBD1 on 5 matching bases. The CDR3 is 11 residues long. The germline V gene has CDR1 MNHEY and CDR2 SVGAGI. V was pared by 6 bases and J by 10 bases, with 12 bases between.

The V and J genes are TRBV19 and TRBJ1-4, with D maybe TRBD1 (5 bases). Trimming shortened V by 5 bases and J by 3 bases, and 10 bases separated the two germline ends. This CDR3 contains 14 residues. Germline V CDR1 and CDR2: LNHDA, SQIVND (reference sequence). The CDR3 loop is CASSPRRANEKLFF. As DNA, the CDR3 is TGTGCCAGTAGTCCTCGCAGGGCTAATGAAAAACTGTTTTTT.

This chain connects TRBV7-9 to TRBJ1-2; D not certain. Germline CDR1 is SEHNR and CDR2 is FQNEAQ (reference sequence). V shed 5 bases and J shed 4 bases, with 17 bases lying between them. This CDR3 has 15 amino acids. As DNA, the CDR3 is TGTGCCAGCAGCCCCCGGAGGCTCTATGGCTATGGCTACACCTTC. The encoded protein is CASSPRRLYGYGYTF.

This chain links TRBV6-5 with TRBJ2-3; weak D call: TRBD1 (6 bases). The CDR3 totals 15 residues. V gave up 5 bases and J gave up 0 bases, with 12 bases separating them. Germline V gene sequence: CDR1 MNHEY, CDR2 SVGAGI. The CDR3 sequence: CASSHQGSSTDTQYF. For the CDR3, the DNA is TGTGCCAGCAGTCATCAGGGGTCTAGCACAGATACGCAGTATTTT.

The chain recombines TRBV5-6 with TRBJ2-7; D might be TRBD2 (6 bases). V was clipped by 3 bases and J by 3 bases, with 13 bases between them. Germline CDR1 SGHDT, CDR2 YYEEEE. The CDR3 runs to 14 residues. The CDR3: CASSSGGFVYEQYF. The CDR3 DNA reads as TGTGCCAGCAGCTCAGGAGGGTTCGTCTACGAGCAGTACTTC.

V usage is TRBV6-5 and J usage is TRBJ2-7; perhaps TRBD1 as D (6 bases). The germline gives CDR1 MNHEY, CDR2 SVGAGI. This CDR3 contains 14 residues. The V end lost 6 bases, the J end lost 0 bases, and 12 bases lay between the germline ends. CDR3 sequence reads: CASSSSDSSYEQYF. The CDR3 DNA sequence: TGTGCCAGCAGCTCTTCGGACAGCTCCTACGAGCAGTACTTC.

This sequence joins TRBV7-2 and TRBJ2-1; 7 bases match TRBD2. This CDR3 has 15 residues. CDR1 SGHTA and CDR2 FQGNSA come from the germline V gene. Trimming cost V 1 base and J 9 bases; bases outside gene matches: 9. CDR3 protein: CASSLVVSTGGEQFF. The CDR3 DNA reads as TGTGCCAGCAGCTTAGTGGTGTCGACGGGAGGTGAGCAGTTCTTC.

This clone was seen just once. V and J are TRBV6-5 and TRBJ1-1; 8 bases align to TRBD1. Germline CDR1 reads MNHEY; CDR2 reads SVGAGI. CDR3 length equals 15 residues. J was trimmed by 4 bases and V by 2 bases; bases with no gene match: 6. CDR3 DNA sequence: TGTGCCAGCAGTTACGACGACAGGGGCGGCACTGAAGCTTTCTTT. Protein product: CASSYDDRGGTEAFF.

This rearrangement joins TRBV5-1 to TRBJ1-1, with D perhaps matching TRBD1 (5 bases). Between the trimmed V and J ends, which lost 0 bases and 11 bases, there was a span of 14 bases. CDR1 and CDR2 from the germline V gene are SGHRS and YFSETQ. The CDR3 spans 13 residues. DNA for the CDR3: TGCGCCAGCAGCTTGGCCTCAGGGAACTGGGCTTTCTTT. It specifies CASSLASGNWAFF.

The chain recombines TRBV11-2 with TRBJ1-6; 8 bases match TRBD1. Germline V gene data show CDR1 as SGHAT and CDR2 as FQNNGV. The CDR3 covers 15 residues. J gave up 7 bases and V 5 bases, and 7 bases lay outside the gene matches. The CDR3 DNA reads TGTGCCAGCAGCCAGGGGGCCAGCCCCAATTCACCCCTCCACTTT. Protein: CASSQGASPNSPLHF.

This clone has only one observation. The chain joins TRBV2 to TRBJ1-2, with no clear D. The CDR3 is made up of 12 amino acids. V lost 2 bases and J lost 2, with 3 bases in between. CDR1 and CDR2 from the germline V gene are SNHLY and FYNNEI. The CDR3 region has the DNA TGTGCCAGCAGTGAACAGAACTATGGCTACACCTTC. It codes for CASSEQNYGYTF.

The genes are TRBV7-2 and TRBJ1-1; 8 bases agree with TRBD1. This CDR3 comprises 14 residues. Per the germline V gene, CDR1 is SGHTA and CDR2 is FQGNSA. With 4 bases clipped from V and 5 bases from J, the junction kept 6 bases outside the gene matches. The CDR3 DNA is TGTGCCAGCAGCTCTCGGACAGGGTGGACTGAAGCTTTCTTT. This sequence encodes CASSSRTGWTEAFF.

This chain joins TRBV5-1 and TRBJ1-5, with D possibly being TRBD1 (6 bases). The CDR3 consists of 15 residues. Trimming removed 2 bases from V and 1 base from J, with 10 bases in between. Germline V gives CDR1 SGHRS, CDR2 YFSETQ. CDR3 in DNA: TGCGCCAGCAGCTTAACAGGGACAAGCAATCAGCCCCAGCATTTT. Its protein is CASSLTGTSNQPQHF.